Presented here are 32 T cell receptor beta chains from one specimen sequenced in a study of cytomegalovirus exposure and HLA in healthy donors. It was with 60 Vbeta and 13 Jbeta primers that the PCR ran. Sequenced by immunoSEQ multiplex PCR; TCRdb stores in-frame clones only, minus some. Recorded here are 100,000 to 150,000 clones; the top ten clones represent roughly 2.5%. The sample consisted of PBMCs. The receptors here all came from a man in his thirties or forties in good health and CMV-seronegative.

V usage is TRBV2 and J usage is TRBJ2-3, with D perhaps TRBD2 (5 bases). The ends were cut back, 4 bases at V and 1 base at J, with 9 bases in the middle. The CDR3 extends over 14 amino acids. The germline V gene has CDR1 SNHLY and CDR2 FYNNEI. The CDR3 reads CASSAWRGTDTQYF. As DNA, the CDR3 is TGTGCCAGCAGTGCCTGGCGGGGCACAGATACGCAGTATTTT.

The rearrangement joins TRBV29-1 to TRBJ1-2; 8 nucleotides align to TRBD1. The CDR3 spans 15 residues. J was trimmed by 5 bases and V by 6 bases; bases with no gene match: 14. Germline-derived CDR1 and CDR2 are SQVTM and ANQGSEA. The CDR3 DNA sequence: TGCAGCGTCCTTCCCAGGACAGGGAGAACGTATGGCTACACCTTC. Encoded protein: CSVLPRTGRTYGYTF.

V and J are TRBV11-3 and TRBJ2-7, with TRBD2 identical over 7 bases. CDR1 SGHNT and CDR2 YENEEA come from the germline V gene. The CDR3 has 12 amino acids. Trimming cost V 2 bases and J 9 bases; bases outside gene matches: 4. CDR3 sequence reads: CASSLHGGGQYF. The CDR3 DNA follows: TGTGCCAGCAGCTTACATGGCGGGGGGCAGTACTTC. Full variable domain (missing parts from reference TRBV11-3 and TRBJ2-7): EAGVVQSPRYKIIEKKQPVAFWCNPISGHNTLYWYLQNLGQGPELLIRYENEEAVDDSQLPKDRFSAERLKGVDSTLKIQPAELGDSAVYLCASSLHGGGQYFGPGTRLTVT.

The chain combines TRBV7-8 with TRBJ2-3; perhaps TRBD1 as D (6 bases). This CDR3 region has 18 residues. Germline V gene lookup returns CDR1 SGHVS and CDR2 FQNEAQ. Trimming stripped 1 base from V and 2 bases from J, with 19 bases between. CDR3: CASSLVGGAASFTDTQYF. For the CDR3, the DNA is TGTGCCAGCAGCTTAGTAGGGGGAGCAGCCTCGTTCACAGATACGCAGTATTTT. Full variable domain (remainder filled in from reference TRBV7-8 and TRBJ2-3): GAGVSQSPRYKVAKRGQDVALRCDPISGHVSLFWYQQALGQGPEFLTYFQNEAQLDKSGLPSDRFFAERPEGSVSTLKIQRTQQEDSAVYLCASSLVGGAASFTDTQYFGPGTRLTVL.

J is TRBJ1-1 and V is TRBV29-1; D gene uncertain. V gave up 8 bases and J gave up 1 base, with 17 bases separating them. The CDR3 is made up of 14 amino acids. The germline CDR1 and CDR2 sequences are SQVTM and ANQGSEA. The CDR3 region is CSIWRAGENTEAFF. The CDR3, as DNA: TGCAGCATTTGGCGGGCAGGAGAGAACACTGAAGCTTTCTTT. Full variable domain (remainder filled in from reference TRBV29-1 and TRBJ1-1): SAVISQKPSRDICQRGTSLTIQCQVDSQVTMMFWYRQQPGQSLTLIATANQGSEATYESGFVIDKFPISRPNLTFSTLTVSNMSPEDSSIYLCSIWRAGENTEAFFGQGTRLTVV.

The rearrangement uses TRBV2 and TRBJ1-5, with TRBD1 as a possible D gene (5 bases). This CDR3 comprises 15 residues. V was clipped by 2 bases and J by 4 bases, with 12 bases between them. In germline, CDR1 is SNHLY, CDR2 FYNNEI. The CDR3 DNA is TGTGCCAGCAGTGAATTGGGGGGACCAAATCAGCCCCAGCATTTT. Protein: CASSELGGPNQPQHF.

V is TRBV14 and J is TRBJ2-7; 8 nucleotides align to TRBD1. V trimming: 1 base; J trimming: 3 bases; junction bases outside the gene matches: 5. The CDR3 covers 15 residues. Germline CDR1 is SGHDN and CDR2 is FVKESK. CDR3 DNA sequence: TGTGCCAGCAGCCAAGTAGAACAGGGGGTCTACGAGCAGTACTTC. It translates to CASSQVEQGVYEQYF.

The rearrangement uses TRBV6-1 and TRBJ1-3; the D gene is possibly TRBD1 (5 bases). CDR3 length: 15 residues. Germline V gene sequence: CDR1 MNHNS, CDR2 SASEGT. CDR3 sequence (DNA): TGTGGTTCGGGGGGATATGGTGTTTCTGGAAACACCATATATTTT. Translated: CGSGGYGVSGNTIYF.

The J gene is TRBJ2-3, the V gene TRBV7-8; 11 bases are a match to TRBD2. CDR3 size: 20 residues. V lost 5 bases and J lost 2; bases outside the gene matches: 18. Germline V gives CDR1 SGHVS, CDR2 FQNEAQ. Here the CDR3 reads CASSTPGLAETYWDTDTQYF. CDR3 bases: TGTGCCAGCAGCACCCCGGGACTAGCGGAAACATATTGGGACACAGATACGCAGTATTTT. The full variable domain, completed using reference TRBV7-8 and TRBJ2-3, is GAGVSQSPRYKVAKRGQDVALRCDPISGHVSLFWYQQALGQGPEFLTYFQNEAQLDKSGLPSDRFFAERPEGSVSTLKIQRTQQEDSAVYLCASSTPGLAETYWDTDTQYFGPGTRLTVL.

The chain joins TRBV7-2 to TRBJ2-5; 8 bases align to TRBD1. CDR3 length equals 14 residues. The junction had 5 bases not matched to a gene; V was cut back by 6 bases and J by 2 bases. Germline-derived CDR1 and CDR2 are SGHTA and FQGNSA. The CDR3 region is CASSRDRGQETQYF. The CDR3 DNA sequence: TGTGCCAGCAGTAGAGACAGGGGACAAGAGACCCAGTACTTC.

This chain uses TRBV16 with TRBJ1-4; D call uncertain. Trimming cost V 2 bases and J 3 bases, with 4 bases left between them. Germline loops: CDR1 KGHSY, CDR2 FQNENV. The CDR3 is made up of 13 amino acids. The DNA of the CDR3 is TGTGCCAGCAGCCAAGGAGCTAATGAAAAACTGTTTTTT. Protein: CASSQGANEKLFF.

This chain uses TRBV7-2 with TRBJ2-7; TRBD2 is a possible D gene (6 bases). Germline values: CDR1 SGHTA, CDR2 FQGNSA. Trimming took 4 bases from V and 6 from J, leaving 19 bases between them. The length of the CDR3 is 15 residues. Here the CDR3 DNA reads TGTGCCAGCAGCTCCCCGGGACTCCGGCCTCCCGAGCAGTACTTC. Its protein is CASSSPGLRPPEQYF. Full variable domain (outside the CDR3, taken from reference TRBV7-2 and TRBJ2-7): GAGVSQSPSNKVTEKGKDVELRCDPISGHTALYWYRQSLGQGLEFLIYFQGNSAPDKSGLPSDRFSAERTGGSVSTLTIQRTQQEDSAVYLCASSSPGLRPPEQYFGPGTRLTVT.

This chain uses TRBV7-9 with TRBJ1-5; D unresolved. The CDR3 covers 15 residues. Germline values: CDR1 SEHNR, CDR2 FQNEAQ (reference sequence). V lost 5 bases to trimming and J lost 7 bases, with 18 bases between them. The CDR3 nucleotides are TGTGCCAGCAGCCCACTTAGACGAGGTGGGCAGCCCCAGCATTTT. Translated, it gives CASSPLRRGGQPQHF.

This chain uses TRBV28 with TRBJ2-3; 13 nucleotides match TRBD2. Germline V gives CDR1 MDHEN, CDR2 SYDVKM. Trimming cost V 6 bases and J 5 bases; bases outside gene matches: 5. This CDR3 is built from 15 residues. CDR3 loop: CASSPLAGGGDTQYF. The DNA for the CDR3 is TGTGCCAGCAGCCCACTAGCGGGAGGGGGAGATACGCAGTATTTT.

This chain links TRBV30 with TRBJ1-3; TRBD1 matches 7 bases. In germline, CDR1 is GTSNPN, CDR2 SVGIG (reference sequence). The CDR3 loop spans 14 amino acids. V gave up 4 bases and J gave up 2 bases; unmatched junction bases: 5. The DNA for the CDR3 is TGTGCCTGGAATAGGGGGCACCCTGGAAACACCATATATTTT. Its protein product is CAWNRGHPGNTIYF.

The chain employs TRBV5-6 and TRBJ2-1; D gene unclear. There are 13 residues in the CDR3. The germline V and J ends were trimmed by 4 bases and 4 bases, with 9 bases remaining between them. Germline CDR1 reads SGHDT; CDR2 reads YYEEEE. CDR3 DNA: TGTGCCAGCAGCCTGGCTATTTACAATGAGCAGTTCTTC. Amino acids: CASSLAIYNEQFF.

The rearrangement links TRBV18 to TRBJ2-2, with 12 bases matching TRBD2. The germline CDR1 and CDR2 sequences are KGHSH and LQKENI. The J segment lost 3 bases and the V segment lost 1 base, leaving 6 bases of the junction unmatched. The CDR3 consists of 18 residues. The CDR3 here is CASSPRASGRADTGELFF. The CDR3, as DNA: TGTGCCAGCTCACCACGCGCTAGCGGGAGGGCCGACACCGGGGAGCTGTTTTTT.

V usage is TRBV7-9 and J usage is TRBJ2-7; the match to TRBD1 covers 10 bases. This CDR3 is 15 amino acids long. Germline CDR1 reads SEHNR; CDR2 reads FQNEAQ (reference sequence). The V gene end was trimmed by 4 bases and the J gene end by 3 bases; junction bases not matched to a gene: 6. In DNA form, the CDR3 reads TGTGCCAGCAGCTCCTACGGACAGGGGGGCTACGAGCAGTACTTC. Translated, it gives CASSSYGQGGYEQYF.

The chain is built from TRBV11-2 and TRBJ2-1; 16 bases align to TRBD2. V shed 7 bases and J 1 base; nucleotides not matched to a gene: 10. CDR1 and CDR2 (germline): SGHAT, FQNNGV. This CDR3 contains 19 residues. The CDR3 sequence: CASTFGGLAGGGSYNEQFF. The CDR3 DNA reads TGTGCCAGCACCTTTGGGGGACTAGCGGGAGGGGGGTCCTACAATGAGCAGTTCTTC.

On this clone: Germline is not matched at one junction end, which may reflect a read error. The gene calls are TRBV9 and TRBJ2-3, with D perhaps matching TRBD2 (6 bases). The germline V gene has CDR1 SGDLS and CDR2 YYNGEE. This CDR3 has 15 amino acids. The CDR3 reads CASSVATGERDTRYF. In DNA form, the CDR3 reads TGTGCCAGCAGCGTAGCTACGGGAGAGAGAGATACGCGGTATTTT.

The chain links TRBV30 to TRBJ1-5; D remains unclear. Germline CDR1 is GTSNPN and CDR2 is SVGIG (reference sequence). The V and J ends lost 1 base and 3 bases respectively, with 7 bases between them. This CDR3 is 13 amino acids long. The CDR3 DNA sequence: TGTGCCTGGAGTGGAGAAAACAATCAGCCCCAGCATTTT. This gives the protein CAWSGENNQPQHF. Full variable domain (rest looked up from reference TRBV30 and TRBJ1-5): SQTIHQWPATLVQPVGSPLSLECTVEGTSNPNLYWYRQAAGRGLQLLFYSVGIGQISSEVPQNLSASRPQDRQFILSSKKLLLSDSGFYLCAWSGENNQPQHFGDGTRLSIL.

The chain recombines TRBV15 with TRBJ1-2; TRBD1 matches 9 bases. CDR1 and CDR2 (germline): LNHNV, YYDKDF (reference sequence). This CDR3 comprises 15 residues. The V gene end was trimmed by 0 bases and the J gene end by 6 bases; junction bases not matched to a gene: 5. CDR3 in amino acids: CATSRDRRDRDGYTF. The CDR3 coding sequence is TGTGCCACCAGCAGAGATCGTCGGGACAGGGATGGCTACACCTTC.

The chain couples TRBV9 to TRBJ2-3, with 7 bases aligning to TRBD2. V gave up 0 bases and J gave up 5 bases; unmatched junction bases: 6. The CDR3 has 15 amino acids. From germline, CDR1 is SGDLS and CDR2 YYNGEE. Here the CDR3 DNA reads TGTGCCAGCAGCGTAGCCCCCTCTAGCGGAGATACGCAGTATTTT. This translates into CASSVAPSSGDTQYF.

This chain uses TRBV6-5 with TRBJ2-1; 9 positions agree with TRBD2. Germline CDR1 and CDR2: MNHEY and SVGAGI. The CDR3 has 14 residues. The junction had 9 bases not matched to a gene; V was cut back by 5 bases and J by 10 bases. CDR3 protein: CASSAQLAGEEQFF. The CDR3 bases are TGTGCCAGCAGTGCTCAACTAGCGGGCGAGGAGCAGTTCTTC.

The chain joins TRBV7-6 to TRBJ1-4; D remains unclear. Germline CDR1 SGHVS, CDR2 FNYEAQ. The V gene lost 4 bases and the J gene lost 6 bases, with 12 bases spanning the gap. The CDR3 length is 14 residues. The CDR3 region is CASSSKRSDEKLFF. The CDR3 DNA is TGTGCCAGCAGCTCAAAAAGGAGCGATGAAAAACTGTTTTTT.

V usage is TRBV30 and J usage is TRBJ1-5; weak D call: TRBD1 (5 bases). V was pared by 2 bases and J by 2 bases, with 19 bases between. The CDR3 runs 17 residues. From germline, CDR1 is GTSNPN and CDR2 SVGIG (reference sequence). This CDR3 is CAWSRRTAGYGNQPQHF. The CDR3, as DNA: TGTGCCTGGAGTCGTCGAACTGCAGGGTATGGCAATCAGCCCCAGCATTTT.

The chain combines TRBV6-6 with TRBJ1-5; tentatively, D is TRBD1 (6 bases). The V gene's germline CDR1 is MNHNY and CDR2 SVGAGI (reference sequence). Trimming shortened V by 1 base and J by 7 bases, and 11 bases separated the two germline ends. The CDR3 consists of 14 residues. The CDR3 sequence: CASSYWPGEQPQHF. The CDR3 DNA sequence: TGTGCCAGCAGTTACTGGCCAGGGGAACAGCCCCAGCATTTT.

The rearrangement uses TRBV6-1 and TRBJ2-7, with D unclear. Germline loops: CDR1 MNHNS, CDR2 SASEGT. Trimming took off 8 bases at V and 1 base at J, with 9 bases between the two ends. CDR3 length: 12 residues. The CDR3 region is CASGSLSYEQYF. The CDR3 bases are TGTGCCAGCGGCTCCTTATCCTACGAGCAGTACTTC.

This CDR3 is CASSFLAASNSYNEQFF. The CDR3 DNA reads as TGTGCCAGCAGCTTCCTAGCGGCTAGCAACTCCTACAATGAGCAGTTCTTC. The chain carries TRBV7-8 and TRBJ2-1, with 7 bases lining up with TRBD2. Germline lookup yields CDR1 SGHVS and CDR2 FQNEAQ. V shed 3 bases, J shed 0 bases, and the junction held 8 bases outside the gene matches. The CDR3 contains 17 residues.

The chain joins TRBV28 to TRBJ2-5; 10 nucleotides match TRBD2. V lost 8 bases to trimming and J lost 5 bases; unmatched junction nucleotides: 17. CDR3 length: 17 residues. CDR1 is MDHEN, CDR2 SYDVKM, per germline. DNA of the CDR3: TGTGCCAGCGGCTCGGGTCTAGCGGGAGAGTTCCAGGAGACCCAGTACTTC. As protein: CASGSGLAGEFQETQYF. Full variable domain (missing parts from reference TRBV28 and TRBJ2-5): DVKVTQSSRYLVKRTGEKVFLECVQDMDHENMFWYRQDPGLGLRLIYFSYDVKMKEKGDIPEGYSVSREKKERFSLILESASTNQTSMYLCASGSGLAGEFQETQYFGPGTRLLVL.

The V gene is TRBV5-6, the J gene TRBJ2-3; D possibly corresponds to TRBD2 (5 bases). The CDR3 contains 15 residues. V lost 0 bases and J 3 bases, leaving 11 bases between the germline ends. The V gene's germline CDR1 is SGHDT and CDR2 YYEEEE. CDR3 DNA sequence: TGTGCCAGCAGCTTGGTCGGGGAATCGACAGATACGCAGTATTTT. Protein sequence: CASSLVGESTDTQYF.

With respect to this clone: The junction does not match germline at one end; this may be a read error. The V gene is TRBV30, the J gene TRBJ2-7, with 12 bases fitting TRBD1. Germline V lookup: CDR1 GTSNPN, CDR2 SVGIG (reference sequence). This CDR3 comprises 13 residues. CDR3 sequence (DNA): TGTGCCCAAAGGGGACAGGGGGCGAGGGAGCGGTACTTC. Protein product: CAQRGQGARERYF.